The present T cell receptor beta chain was sequenced within a study of T cells after yellow fever vaccination. TCRdb re-called the 5' RACE reads through MiXCR, storing one row per CDR3 protein. The table has about 230,000 distinct CDR3 sequences, 6% to 8% seen once. This clonotype was counted ten times or more. This TCR was recovered from a man aged 25-40 years who received the YFV17D yellow fever vaccine. The sequencing used CD4+ T cells sorted from PBMCs, collected on the day of the yellow fever booster vaccination.

In DNA, the CDR3 is TGTGCCAGCAGCTTGGAGGGCGGGAGTAGTTTTAATGAGCAGTTCTTC. This translates into CASSLEGGSSFNEQFF. This rearrangement joins TRBV5-6 to TRBJ2-1; TRBD2 matches at 7 bases. The ends lost 0 bases at V and 7 bases at J; junction bases unmatched: 10. Germline assignment: CDR1 SGHDT and CDR2 YYEEEE. This CDR3 comprises 16 residues.